This TCR beta chain appears in the sequencing data of a study of OX40 agonist ivuxolimab in advanced cancers. Remarks on this clone: Its antigen is as yet unknown.

Measured with immunoSEQ multiplex PCR; TCRdb has only the in-frame clones, and not every one. The profile shows some 11,000 clones, around 74% of them singletons. Findings and caveats of the study: Normalized T-cell clonal expansion was also low in some nonresponders. Within 6 weeks, CD4+ and CD8+ blood T cells expanded clonally at 0.1 to 3.0 mg/kg.

The CDR3 is 13 amino acids. The V gene end was trimmed by 6 bases and the J gene end by 3 bases; junction bases not matched to a gene: 4. Germline V gene data show CDR1 as MNHEY and CDR2 as SMNVEV (reference sequence). The sample consisted of CD4+ or CD8+ T cells sorted from blood, taken in a trial of the OX40 agonist ivuxolimab. This clonotype was obtained from an adult with an advanced solid tumor such as melanoma, head and neck, liver or kidney cancer. V usage is TRBV27 and J usage is TRBJ2-7, with 8 positions matching TRBD2. The CDR3 DNA reads as TGTGCCAGCAGGGCGGGAGGTAACTACGAGCAGTACTTC. Protein product: CASRAGGNYEQYF.